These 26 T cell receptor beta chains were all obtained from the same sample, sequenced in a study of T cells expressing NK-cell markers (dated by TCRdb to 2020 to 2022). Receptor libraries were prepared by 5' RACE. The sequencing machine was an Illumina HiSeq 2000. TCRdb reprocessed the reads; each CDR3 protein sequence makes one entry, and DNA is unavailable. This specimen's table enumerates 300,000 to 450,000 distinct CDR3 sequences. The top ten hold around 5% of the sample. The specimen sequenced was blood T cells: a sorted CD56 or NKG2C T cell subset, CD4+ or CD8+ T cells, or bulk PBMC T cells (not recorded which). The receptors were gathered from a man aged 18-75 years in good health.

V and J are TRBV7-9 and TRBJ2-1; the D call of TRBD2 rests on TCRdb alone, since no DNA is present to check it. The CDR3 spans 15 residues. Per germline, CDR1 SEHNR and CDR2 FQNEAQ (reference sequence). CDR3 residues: CASSLAEASGGPQFF.

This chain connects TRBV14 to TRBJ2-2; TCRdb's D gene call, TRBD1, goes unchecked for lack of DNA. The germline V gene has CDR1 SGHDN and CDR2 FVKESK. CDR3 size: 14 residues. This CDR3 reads CASRLISGVGELFF.

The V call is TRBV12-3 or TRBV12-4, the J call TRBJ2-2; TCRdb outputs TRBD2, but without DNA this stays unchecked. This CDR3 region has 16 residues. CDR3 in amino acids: CASSLRRTSNTGELFF.

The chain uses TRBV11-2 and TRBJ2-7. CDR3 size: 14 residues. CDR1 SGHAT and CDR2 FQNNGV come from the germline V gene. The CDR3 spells CASSLGYRHPATYF. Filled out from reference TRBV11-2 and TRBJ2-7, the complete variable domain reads EAGVAQSPRYKIIEKRQSVAFWCNPISGHATLYWYQQILGQGPKLLIQFQNNGVVDDSQLPKDRFSAERLKGVDSTLKIQPAKLEDSAVYLCASSLGYRHPATYFGPGTRLTVT.

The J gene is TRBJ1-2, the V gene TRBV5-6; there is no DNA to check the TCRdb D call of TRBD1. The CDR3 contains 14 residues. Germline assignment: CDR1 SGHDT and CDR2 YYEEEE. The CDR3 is CASSLQGVDYGYTF.

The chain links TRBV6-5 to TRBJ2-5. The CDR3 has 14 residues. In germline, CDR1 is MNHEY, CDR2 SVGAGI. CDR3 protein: CASSYSAESETQYF.

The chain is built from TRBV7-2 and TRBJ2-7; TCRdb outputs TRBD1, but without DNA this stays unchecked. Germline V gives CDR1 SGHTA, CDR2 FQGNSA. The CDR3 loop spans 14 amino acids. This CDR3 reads CASSLDTTVGEQYF.

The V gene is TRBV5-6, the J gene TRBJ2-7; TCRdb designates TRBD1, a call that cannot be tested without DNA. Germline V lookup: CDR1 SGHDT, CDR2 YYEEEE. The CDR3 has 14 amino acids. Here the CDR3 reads CASSRQGARYEQYF.

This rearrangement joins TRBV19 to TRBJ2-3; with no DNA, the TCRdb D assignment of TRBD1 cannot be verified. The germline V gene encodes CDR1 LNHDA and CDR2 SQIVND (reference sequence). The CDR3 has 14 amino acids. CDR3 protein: CASSIQGAHNTQYF.

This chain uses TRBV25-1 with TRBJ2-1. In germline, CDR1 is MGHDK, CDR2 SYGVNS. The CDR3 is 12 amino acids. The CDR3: CASSGRYREQFF.

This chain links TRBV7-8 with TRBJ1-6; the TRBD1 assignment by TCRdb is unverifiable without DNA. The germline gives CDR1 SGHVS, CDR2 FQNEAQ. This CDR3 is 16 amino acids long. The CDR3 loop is CASSPFQGAVHSPLHF.

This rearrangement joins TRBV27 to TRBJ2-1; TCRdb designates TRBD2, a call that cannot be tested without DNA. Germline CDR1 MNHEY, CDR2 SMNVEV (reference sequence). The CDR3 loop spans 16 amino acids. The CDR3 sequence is CASSSLGAGDYNEQFF.

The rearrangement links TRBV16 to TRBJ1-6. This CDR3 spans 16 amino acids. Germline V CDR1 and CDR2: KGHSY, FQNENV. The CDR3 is CASSQSDWGIGSPLHF.

CDR3 sequence reads: CASSPGTTSSTDTQYF. V is TRBV6-2 or TRBV6-3 and J is TRBJ2-3; TCRdb reports TRBD2, a call that lacks DNA to check it against. The CDR3 consists of 16 residues. Germline CDR1 MNHEY, CDR2 SVGEGT.

The CDR3 sequence is CSARGLAGTGRGTQYF. This sequence joins TRBV20-1 and TRBJ2-3; checking the TCRdb D call of TRBD2 is not possible without DNA. CDR3 size: 16 residues. Germline lookup yields CDR1 DFQATT and CDR2 SNEGSKA (reference sequence).

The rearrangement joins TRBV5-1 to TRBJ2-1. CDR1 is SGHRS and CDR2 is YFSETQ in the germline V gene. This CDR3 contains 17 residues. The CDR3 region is CASSLLQHLGPYNEQFF.

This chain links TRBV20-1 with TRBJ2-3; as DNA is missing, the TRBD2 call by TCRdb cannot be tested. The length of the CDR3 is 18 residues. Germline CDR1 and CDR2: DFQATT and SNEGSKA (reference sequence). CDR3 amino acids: CSARGGGAVGTSTDTQYF.

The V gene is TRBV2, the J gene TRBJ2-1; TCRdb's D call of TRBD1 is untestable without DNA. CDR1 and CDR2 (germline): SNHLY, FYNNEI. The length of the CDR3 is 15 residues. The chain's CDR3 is CASSEDRTTYNEQFF.

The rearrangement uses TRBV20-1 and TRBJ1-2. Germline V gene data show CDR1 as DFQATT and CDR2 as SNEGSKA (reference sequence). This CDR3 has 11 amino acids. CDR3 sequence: CRAGQNYGYTF.

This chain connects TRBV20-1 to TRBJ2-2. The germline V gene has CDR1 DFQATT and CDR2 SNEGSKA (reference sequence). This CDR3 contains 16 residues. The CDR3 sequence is CSARDRVFANTGELFF.

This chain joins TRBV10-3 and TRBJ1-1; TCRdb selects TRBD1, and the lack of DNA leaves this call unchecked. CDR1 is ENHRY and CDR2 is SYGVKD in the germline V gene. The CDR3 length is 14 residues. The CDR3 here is CAISATGNHTEAFF.

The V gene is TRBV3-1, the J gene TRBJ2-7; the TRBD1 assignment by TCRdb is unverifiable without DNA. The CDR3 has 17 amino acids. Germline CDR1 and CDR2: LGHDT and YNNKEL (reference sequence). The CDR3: CASSRTTIQNGGLKQYF.

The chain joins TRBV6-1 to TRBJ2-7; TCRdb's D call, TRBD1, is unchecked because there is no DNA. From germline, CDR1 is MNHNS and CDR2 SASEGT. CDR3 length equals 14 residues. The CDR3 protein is CASSRDRYLYEQYF.

The CDR3 is CASSPQGDNSPLHF. The V gene is TRBV18, the J gene TRBJ1-6. CDR1 and CDR2 (germline): KGHSH, LQKENI. CDR3 length equals 14 residues.

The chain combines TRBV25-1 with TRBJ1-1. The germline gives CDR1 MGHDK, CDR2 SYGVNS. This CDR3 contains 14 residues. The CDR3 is CASSESGGASEAFF.

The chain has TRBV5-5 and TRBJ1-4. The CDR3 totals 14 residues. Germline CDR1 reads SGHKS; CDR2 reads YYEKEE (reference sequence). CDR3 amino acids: CASSYGRYGEKLFF.